This T cell receptor beta chain was identified in a study of blood T cell repertoires in COVID-19 (TCRdb year 2020). Concerning the study at large: The collaborator samples originated in the United States, Italy and Spain and spanned the acute and convalescent phases of COVID-19. The material from the prospective study consisted of cDNA or gDNA derived from T cells, B-cell-depleted T cells, or PBMCs. The dataset comprised deeply sampled blood TCRbeta repertoires from subjects exposed to, actively infected with, or recovered from COVID-19. A freely available public database, intended as a resource for researchers studying the immune response to SARS-CoV-2, is where the repertoires were released. The samples were drawn from the first 160 participants of the ongoing ImmuneRACE study and from some 1,300 subjects provided by 6 global collaborators. Nearly every sample came with metadata listing a de-identified subject ID, COVID-19 status, age in years and sex. HLA class I and class II types, where available, came from metadata supplied by the sample provider rather than from assay-based typing. The study at large found these results: The amount of clinical and demographic metadata varied by source and participant and was provided uncurated.

Clipping removes 2 bases from V and 4 bases from J, with 4 as the unmatched junction base count. CDR1 and CDR2 (SGDLS, YYNGEE) derive from the germline V gene. The CDR3 runs 14 residues from the cysteine to the phenylalanine. Of all the DNA, just the CDR3 is kept, 42 bases in frame from base 1. Comment on this clone: Its antigen remains undetermined. Base-call qualities are not available, and no considerably larger clone is one nucleotide away.

The collaborating institutions used their own protocols to collect whole blood in K2EDTA tubes. For TCRbeta analysis, collaborator samples were shipped as frozen whole blood, as isolated PBMCs, or as DNA extracted from either sample type. The immunoSEQ Assay, a bias-controlled multiplex PCR, was used to amplify TCRbeta CDR3 regions from genomic DNA. In the authors' own workflow: The number of nucleated cells in each sample was estimated by amplification of reference gene primers within the assay. To quantify the absolute abundance of each unique TCRbeta CDR3 rearrangement, sequence reads were collapsed and filtered. For each sample, productive Simpson clonality was calculated by taking the square root of Simpson's diversity index across productive rearrangements. In its TCRdb copy, this immuneACCESS table keeps in-frame sequences only and misses some clones. Where compared with another copy, unresolved V genes explain less than half of these, and the others have no known cause. The DNA was the basis for D and trimming; V, J and clone size are from that table. The sample has 150,000 to 180,000 clones on record, 85% to 90% of them singletons. The leading ten clones occupy 15% of the sample.

In this chain, TRBV9 is recombined with TRBJ2-5, with 8 bases in between that match TRBD2. The TCR sequence derives from a middle-aged woman with acute or convalescent COVID-19. The sample taken for sequencing was peripheral blood. The CDR3 region has the sequence CASSVSGGLETQYF. The DNA is TGTGCCAGCAGCGTTTCGGGGGGGCTAGAGACCCAGTACTTC.